The rows below give T cell receptor beta chains drawn from one sample of a study of blood T cell repertoires in COVID-19. Generated by immunoSEQ multiplex PCR, the TCRdb table keeps only in-frame clones and is missing some. The sample lists tens of thousands of clones; roughly 90% were seen once. Sequencing was carried out using peripheral blood. The receptor source for this set is a man between 65 and 85 years old with acute or convalescent COVID-19. Each CDR3 is given with its conserved first and last residue. The D gene is left open where the match is weak. A row's size may be missing; if present it is once, few, many or a size class.

abundance,v_gene,d_gene,j_gene,CDR3aa,CDR3nt
.,TRBV12-5,TRBD1,TRBJ1-2,CASAEDRLYGYTF,TGTGCTAGTGCAGAGGACAGGCTCTATGGCTACACCTTC
.,TRBV7-2,TRBD2,TRBJ2-5,CASRDSSGSGETQYF,TGTGCCAGCAGGGACAGCAGCGGGAGTGGAGAGACCCAGTACTTC
.,TRBV9,TRBD1,TRBJ1-4,CASSDSQGAEWANEKLFF,TGTGCCAGCAGCGACAGTCAGGGGGCGGAGTGGGCTAATGAAAAACTGTTTTTT
.,TRBV6-2/TRBV6-3,TRBD1,TRBJ2-7,CASSSTGALLEQYF,TGTGCCAGCAGTTCGACAGGGGCCCTCTTGGAGCAGTACTTC
.,TRBV7-2,.,TRBJ1-5,CASSFFGVDQPQHF,TGTGCCAGCAGCTTCTTCGGGGTGGACCAGCCCCAGCATTTT
.,TRBV4-1,.,TRBJ1-6,CASSQDGRANSPLHF,TGCGCCAGCAGCCAAGACGGCAGGGCCAATTCACCCCTCCACTTT
.,TRBV19,.,TRBJ2-7,CASSPGQGGKQYF,TGTGCCAGTAGTCCGGGTCAAGGAGGGAAGCAGTACTTC
.,TRBV12-3/TRBV12-4,.,TRBJ2-7,CASSPGQAYEQYF,TGTGCCAGCAGCCCTGGACAAGCCTACGAGCAGTACTTC
.,TRBV2,TRBD1,TRBJ1-2,CASRGGQNYGYTF,TGTGCCAGCAGGGGGGGACAGAACTATGGCTACACCTTC
.,TRBV2,TRBD2,TRBJ2-7,CASSWTSGYEQYF,TGTGCCAGCAGTTGGACTAGCGGATACGAGCAGTACTTC
.,TRBV18,.,TRBJ1-3,CASSPSDSNTIYF,TGTGCCAGCTCACCCTCAGACAGCAACACCATATATTTT
.,TRBV19,TRBD1,TRBJ1-6,CASSTMTGNSPLHF,TGTGCCAGTAGTACAATGACAGGGAACTCACCCCTCCACTTT
.,TRBV18,.,TRBJ2-5,CASSPDRETQYF,TGTGCCAGCTCACCAGATCGGGAGACCCAGTACTTC
.,TRBV7-2,TRBD1,TRBJ1-1,CASSLGLGTGSSAFF,TGTGCCAGCAGCTTAGGCCTCGGGACAGGGAGTAGCGCTTTCTTT
.,TRBV12-3/TRBV12-4,.,TRBJ2-7,CASSFGSGYEQYF,TGTGCCAGCAGTTTCGGTAGCGGCTACGAGCAGTACTTC
.,TRBV10-3,TRBD1,TRBJ1-4,CAIATAGQGEKLFF,TGTGCCATCGCTACTGCCGGACAGGGCGAAAAACTGTTTTTT
.,TRBV27,TRBD1,TRBJ1-5,CASLNRQGNRAGNQPQHF,TGTGCCAGCCTCAACAGACAGGGAAACCGAGCGGGCAATCAGCCCCAGCATTTT
once,TRBV3-1/TRBV3-2,.,TRBJ2-7,CASSQNGEAYEQYF,TGTGCCAGCAGCCAGAACGGGGAGGCCTACGAGCAGTACTTC
.,TRBV7-2,.,TRBJ2-3,CASSLPSTDTQYF,TGTGCCAGCAGCTTACCTAGCACAGATACGCAGTATTTT
.,TRBV4-3,.,TRBJ2-1,CASSQETRYNEQFF,TGCGCCAGCAGCCAAGAGACCAGGTACAATGAGCAGTTCTTC
.,TRBV4-2,TRBD1,TRBJ2-3,CASSQLRGGVGTDTQYF,TGTGCCAGCAGCCAGTTACGAGGGGGCGTTGGAACAGATACGCAGTATTTT
.,TRBV7-9,.,TRBJ2-1,CASSLGLDGGIGEQFF,TGTGCCAGCAGCCTGGGTCTAGACGGCGGGATTGGTGAGCAGTTCTTC
.,TRBV27,.,TRBJ1-5,CASSDRFSNQPQHF,TGTGCCAGCAGTGACAGGTTTAGCAATCAGCCCCAGCATTTT
.,TRBV27,.,TRBJ1-1,CASSPVQGTEAFF,TGTGCCAGCAGCCCGGTGCAGGGGACTGAAGCTTTCTTT
.,TRBV20-1,TRBD2,TRBJ2-7,CSASLAGGFYEQYF,TGCAGTGCTAGTCTAGCGGGAGGGTTCTACGAGCAGTACTTC
.,TRBV18,.,TRBJ2-3,CASSEQGSTDTQYF,TGTGCCAGCTCAGAACAGGGTAGCACAGATACGCAGTATTTT
.,TRBV10-3,.,TRBJ2-1,CAISDRSGPSYNEQFF,TGTGCCATCAGTGACCGGAGCGGACCTTCCTACAATGAGCAGTTCTTC
.,TRBV7-9,.,TRBJ1-3,CASSGGGSLSGNTIYF,TGTGCCAGCAGCGGCGGGGGCTCCCTCTCTGGAAACACCATATATTTT
.,TRBV7-2,.,TRBJ2-5,CASSLVASTQETQYF,TGTGCCAGCAGCTTAGTGGCTAGCACTCAAGAGACCCAGTACTTC